These 13 T cell receptor beta chains were all obtained from the same sample, sequenced in a study of control samples from healthy donors and cancer patients. Data came from immunoSEQ multiplex PCR; TCRdb stores just in-frame clones and leaves some out. Of about 160,000 clones in the sample, about 94% are singletons; the top ten hold less than 15%. The sequencing input was PBMCs. These receptors all stem from a man in his 60s with colorectal cancer.

Here the CDR3 reads CASSLFGQNEETQYF. CDR3 DNA: TGTGCCAGCAGCTTATTTGGCCAGAATGAAGAGACCCAGTACTTC. This chain joins TRBV7-9 and TRBJ2-5; D is ambiguous. Germline V gives CDR1 SEHNR, CDR2 FQNEAQ (reference sequence). CDR3 size: 15 residues. The V gene lost 2 bases and the J gene lost 3 bases, with 13 bases spanning the gap.

V gene TRBV19 combines with J gene TRBJ1-4, with D possibly matching TRBD1 (5 bases). Deletions cut 6 bases from V and 0 bases from J, with 14 bases between. The CDR3 extends over 16 amino acids. Germline loops: CDR1 LNHDA, CDR2 SQIVND (reference sequence). In DNA, the CDR3 is TGTGCCAGTAGCCCAGCCGGGGGGACAACTAATGAAAAACTGTTTTTT. Protein product: CASSPAGGTTNEKLFF.

The chain carries TRBV6-1 and TRBJ2-7; D is possibly TRBD2 (6 bases). The CDR3 extends over 14 amino acids. The germline gives CDR1 MNHNS, CDR2 SASEGT. The V gene lost 0 bases and the J gene lost 10 bases, with 16 bases spanning the gap. The CDR3 loop is CASSEAHQDYKQYF. CDR3 sequence (DNA): TGTGCCAGCAGTGAAGCGCATCAGGACTACAAACAGTACTTC.

This clone was counted a few times. The chain recombines TRBV6-2 or TRBV6-3 with TRBJ2-3; TRBD1 agrees at 9 bases. The CDR3 is 16 amino acids. Germline V gene data show CDR1 as MNHEY and CDR2 as SVGEGT. J gave up 1 base and V 6 bases, and 8 bases lay outside the gene matches. The CDR3 here is CASSPGTGIRTDTQYF. The CDR3 region has the DNA TGTGCCAGCAGCCCCGGGACAGGGATCCGCACAGATACGCAGTATTTT.

The chain couples TRBV30 to TRBJ1-1, with 7 nucleotides matching TRBD1. The germline CDR1 and CDR2 sequences are GTSNPN and SVGIG (reference sequence). With 0 bases clipped from V and 10 bases from J, the junction kept 23 bases outside the gene matches. The CDR3 spans 18 residues. As DNA, the CDR3 is TGTGCCTGGAGTGTAATTCCCGGGACAGTAATGGGCTCAATGGGAGCTTTCTTT. Its translation is CAWSVIPGTVMGSMGAFF.

The chain couples TRBV19 to TRBJ1-1; D ambiguous. Germline V gene sequence: CDR1 LNHDA, CDR2 SQIVND (reference sequence). The germline V and J ends were trimmed by 4 bases and 1 base, with 10 bases remaining between them. This CDR3 region has 14 residues. The CDR3 nucleotides read TGTGCCAGTAGTACCCTCCGGGGGAACACTGAAGCTTTCTTT. The encoded protein is CASSTLRGNTEAFF.

This chain uses TRBV19 with TRBJ2-5, with D perhaps TRBD2 (5 bases). V lost 3 bases and J 5 bases, leaving 10 bases between the germline ends. Germline loops: CDR1 LNHDA, CDR2 SQIVND (reference sequence). The CDR3 is made up of 13 amino acids. The CDR3 protein is CASSMGSRETQYF. The CDR3 DNA follows: TGTGCCAGTAGTATGGGGAGTAGGGAGACCCAGTACTTC.

The V gene is TRBV27, the J gene TRBJ1-3; TRBD1 matches at 8 bases. From germline, CDR1 is MNHEY and CDR2 SMNVEV (reference sequence). The V and J ends lost 4 bases and 2 bases, in that order; junction bases with no gene match: 7. This CDR3 has 16 amino acids. Written as DNA, the CDR3 is TGTGCCAGCAGTTCTGGACAGGGAGAAGCTGGAAACACCATATATTTT. It is translated as CASSSGQGEAGNTIYF.

This clone appeared once. The V gene is TRBV14, the J gene TRBJ2-2; no clear D gene. The germline V gene has CDR1 SGHDN and CDR2 FVKESK. The CDR3 consists of 14 residues. Trimming took 1 base from V and 3 from J, leaving 6 bases between them. For the CDR3, the DNA is TGTGCCAGCAGCCAAGGTCTAGACACCGGGGAGCTGTTTTTT. Translating it yields CASSQGLDTGELFF.

The genes are TRBV6-5 and TRBJ2-5; 7 positions agree with TRBD2. This CDR3 comprises 15 residues. Germline CDR1 is MNHEY and CDR2 is SVGAGI. The V gene end was trimmed by 8 bases and the J gene end by 5 bases; junction bases not matched to a gene: 14. The CDR3 protein is CASRRLPGREETQYF. The CDR3 region has the DNA TGTGCCAGCCGCCGACTCCCGGGGCGGGAGGAGACCCAGTACTTC.

The J gene is TRBJ2-3, the V gene TRBV29-1; D is possibly TRBD2 (5 bases). Trimming took off 0 bases at V and 3 bases at J, with 7 bases between the two ends. The germline V gene has CDR1 SQVTM and CDR2 ANQGSEA. The CDR3 extends over 13 amino acids. CDR3 bases: TGCAGCGTTGAAGACCCGGGAACAGATACGCAGTATTTT. Translation gives CSVEDPGTDTQYF.

This chain joins TRBV7-2 and TRBJ2-5; maybe TRBD2 (5 bases). V shed 7 bases and J shed 5 bases, with 23 bases lying between them. Per the germline V gene, CDR1 is SGHTA and CDR2 is FQGNSA. This CDR3 has 16 residues. In DNA, the CDR3 is TGTGCCAGCAACCTCCTCACGGGGAGCCGTCAGGAGACCCAGTACTTC. Protein product: CASNLLTGSRQETQYF.

The chain uses TRBV7-9 and TRBJ2-1; 8 bases line up with TRBD1. From germline, CDR1 is SEHNR and CDR2 FQNEAQ (reference sequence). After removal of 5 bases from V and 8 bases from J, the junction contained 11 bases not matched to a gene. The CDR3 loop spans 15 amino acids. CDR3 in DNA: TGTGCCAGCAGCCGCGGACAGGGTAGAGTCGATGAGCAGTTCTTC. Translating gives CASSRGQGRVDEQFF.